Below, 25 T cell receptor beta chains from the same sample are listed, as sequenced in a study of early T cells in non-severe SARS-CoV-2 infection. TCRdb re-called the 5' RACE reads through MiXCR, storing one row per CDR3 protein. This sample has about 67,000 distinct CDR3 sequences, with roughly 10% found just once. Sequencing was performed on whole blood. The receptor set was obtained from an adult who was a healthcare worker with PCR-confirmed SARS-CoV-2 infection or an uninfected control (not recorded which).

This clonotype was counted ten times or more. The chain is built from TRBV2 and TRBJ2-2; D call uncertain. The V end lost 6 bases, the J end lost 7 bases, and 12 bases lay between the germline ends. CDR3 length equals 13 residues. The germline V gene encodes CDR1 SNHLY and CDR2 FYNNEI. CDR3 in DNA: TGTGCCAGCAGAGGTTCGGTTGGCGGGGAGCTGTTTTTT. Translating it yields CASRGSVGGELFF.

This clonotype has a handful of counts. The genes are TRBV29-1 and TRBJ2-1; D is unresolved. Trimming took 7 bases from V and 6 from J, leaving 10 bases between them. The CDR3 contains 11 residues. Per the germline V gene, CDR1 is SQVTM and CDR2 is ANQGSEA. The CDR3 protein is CSARQINEQFF. The CDR3 DNA reads as TGCAGCGCCCGACAAATCAATGAGCAGTTCTTC.

This chain links TRBV10-3 with TRBJ2-5; 12 nucleotides line up with TRBD2. The CDR3 length is 13 residues. Looked up from germline, CDR1 is ENHRY and CDR2 is SYGVKD. With 10 bases clipped from V and 3 bases from J, the junction kept 3 bases outside the gene matches. For the CDR3, the DNA is TGTGCCACTTGGACTAGCGGGGAAGAGACCCAGTACTTC. Protein sequence: CATWTSGEETQYF.

In this sample, this clonotype turned up many times. This rearrangement joins TRBV29-1 to TRBJ2-7, with TRBD1 as a possible D gene (6 bases). This CDR3 has 14 amino acids. Between the trimmed V and J ends, which lost 4 bases and 5 bases, there was a span of 18 bases. The germline V gene encodes CDR1 SQVTM and CDR2 ANQGSEA. CDR3: CSVGRLDRRDEQYF. The CDR3 DNA follows: TGCAGCGTTGGGCGTTTAGACAGGAGAGACGAGCAGTACTTC.

This clonotype was seen at least ten times. The chain recombines TRBV13 with TRBJ2-7; no clear D gene. V was clipped by 2 bases and J by 1 base, with 3 bases between them. Germline V gene sequence: CDR1 PRHDT, CDR2 FYEKMQ (reference sequence). The CDR3 is 12 amino acids. In DNA, the CDR3 is TGTGCCAGCAGCTTACGTTCCTACGAGCAGTACTTC. Protein sequence: CASSLRSYEQYF.

This clonotype has ten or more counts. The chain couples TRBV30 to TRBJ2-7; 7 bases line up with TRBD2. J lost 6 bases, V lost 3 bases, and 8 bases had no gene match. Germline CDR1 reads GTSNPN; CDR2 reads SVGIG (reference sequence). The CDR3 runs to 13 residues. The CDR3 DNA sequence: TGTGCCTGGAGCGAGGGAGCGGGGTCCGAGCAGTACTTC. This encodes CAWSEGAGSEQYF.

The chain combines TRBV27 with TRBJ2-4; no firm D call. Per the germline V gene, CDR1 is MNHEY and CDR2 is SMNVEV (reference sequence). Deletions cut 2 bases from V and 9 bases from J, with 11 bases between. The CDR3 loop spans 13 amino acids. Here the CDR3 reads CASSLHGLGIQYF. CDR3 in DNA: TGTGCCAGCAGTTTACACGGCTTGGGCATTCAGTACTTC.

The chain uses TRBV29-1 and TRBJ1-2, with D maybe TRBD1 (5 bases). The CDR3 length is 12 residues. Germline-derived CDR1 and CDR2 are SQVTM and ANQGSEA. Trimming shortened V by 4 bases and J by 8 bases, and 14 bases separated the two germline ends. CDR3 protein: CSVGGREGGYTF. The CDR3 coding sequence is TGCAGCGTTGGCGGCAGGGAAGGAGGCTACACCTTC. Variable domain in full (rest from reference TRBV29-1 and TRBJ1-2): SAVISQKPSRDICQRGTSLTIQCQVDSQVTMMFWYRQQPGQSLTLIATANQGSEATYESGFVIDKFPISRPNLTFSTLTVSNMSPEDSSIYLCSVGGREGGYTFGSGTRLTVV.

In this sample, this clonotype turned up many times. V and J are TRBV4-1 and TRBJ2-7; 13 bases fit TRBD2. CDR3 length equals 18 residues. The V and J ends lost 0 bases and 3 bases, in that order; junction bases with no gene match: 8. From germline, CDR1 is MGHRA and CDR2 YSYEKL. CDR3 loop: CASSQESTRLAGGYEQYF. The CDR3 DNA sequence: TGCGCCAGCAGCCAAGAGTCGACTAGACTAGCGGGAGGCTACGAGCAGTACTTC.

This clonotype was detected many times. This CDR3 reads CASSYPGSQSYGYTF. As DNA, the CDR3 is TGTGCCAGCAGTTATCCGGGGAGCCAGAGTTATGGCTACACCTTC. V gene TRBV6-2 or TRBV6-3 combines with J gene TRBJ1-2; no clear D gene. The germline V gene encodes CDR1 MNHEY and CDR2 SVGEGT. CDR3 length: 15 amino acids. The V end lost 3 bases, the J end lost 5 bases, and 16 bases lay between the germline ends.

This chain connects TRBV28 to TRBJ2-7; D perhaps matches TRBD1 (6 bases). Germline V gene lookup returns CDR1 MDHEN and CDR2 SYDVKM. Trimming left V 5 bases short and J 0 bases short, with 14 bases between. The CDR3 spans 15 residues. The CDR3 sequence is CASSPGTTSSYEQYF. The CDR3 DNA sequence: TGTGCCAGCAGTCCGGGGACAACCAGCTCCTACGAGCAGTACTTC.

This clonotype was seen many times. The J gene is TRBJ1-1, the V gene TRBV30; D not certain. The CDR3 has 13 residues. V was trimmed by 4 bases and J by 1 base, leaving 10 bases between them. Germline V gene data show CDR1 as GTSNPN and CDR2 as SVGIG (reference sequence). The chain's CDR3 is CAWILDPNTEAFF. The CDR3 DNA follows: TGTGCCTGGATCTTGGACCCGAACACTGAAGCTTTCTTT.

The genes are TRBV9 and TRBJ2-7, with D perhaps TRBD1 or TRBD2 (6 bases each). With 4 bases removed from V and 7 bases from J, the gap between germline ends came to 21 bases. The germline V gene encodes CDR1 SGDLS and CDR2 YYNGEE. The CDR3 extends over 15 amino acids. The CDR3 DNA follows: TGTGCCAGCAGCATCTACCCTGGGGGGCTATTTGAGCAGTACTTC. It codes for CASSIYPGGLFEQYF.

This clonotype showed up just a few times. The rearrangement uses TRBV27 and TRBJ2-2; TRBD1 matches at 8 bases. V lost 5 bases to trimming and J lost 6 bases; unmatched junction nucleotides: 2. CDR3 length: 13 amino acids. Per the germline V gene, CDR1 is MNHEY and CDR2 is SMNVEV (reference sequence). The CDR3 reads CASSDRGPGELFF. The CDR3 bases are TGTGCCAGCAGTGACAGGGGCCCCGGGGAGCTGTTTTTT.

The CDR3, as DNA: TGTGCCAGCAGTGGGACTCCCACTGAAGCTTTCTTT. This encodes CASSGTPTEAFF. The chain uses TRBV2 and TRBJ1-1; no reliable D call. V was trimmed by 4 bases and J by 4 bases, leaving 7 bases between them. The CDR3 has 12 amino acids. Germline V gene sequence: CDR1 SNHLY, CDR2 FYNNEI.

Ten or more counts support this clonotype. The CDR3: CSARRMASSDTQYF. Written as DNA, the CDR3 is TGCAGTGCTAGGAGGATGGCTAGTTCAGATACGCAGTATTTT. This chain joins TRBV20-1 and TRBJ2-3; D not resolved. The CDR3 spans 14 residues. Deletions cut 3 bases from V and 4 bases from J, with 14 bases between. Germline CDR1 and CDR2: DFQATT and SNEGSKA (reference sequence).

The CDR3 DNA reads TGTGCCAGTAGTGCGGACAGGGTGAGAGATACGCAGTATTTT. This translates into CASSADRVRDTQYF. J is TRBJ2-3 and V is TRBV19; TRBD1 matches at 8 bases. The ends lost 5 bases at V and 5 bases at J; junction bases unmatched: 6. Per the germline V gene, CDR1 is LNHDA and CDR2 is SQIVND (reference sequence). CDR3 length: 14 residues.

This chain uses TRBV20-1 with TRBJ2-7; tentatively, D is TRBD2 (6 bases). The CDR3 contains 14 residues. Germline CDR1 DFQATT, CDR2 SNEGSKA (reference sequence). V lost 6 bases and J lost 5, with 20 bases in between. The CDR3 protein is CSARLGVPGDEQYF. The CDR3 bases are TGCAGTGCGAGACTAGGGGTACCGGGCGACGAGCAGTACTTC.

This clonotype was picked up many times. This chain connects TRBV9 to TRBJ1-1, with TRBD1 identical over 7 bases. Germline assignment: CDR1 SGDLS and CDR2 YYNGEE. The CDR3 has 14 amino acids. Germline trimming cut 2 bases from V and 5 bases from J; bases unmatched to any gene: 6. The CDR3 DNA sequence: TGTGCCAGCAGCGTCCTACAGGGGATAACTGAAGCTTTCTTT. Amino acids: CASSVLQGITEAFF.

This clonotype was found a few times. This sequence joins TRBV29-1 and TRBJ2-1; 14 nucleotides agree with TRBD2. J gave up 7 bases and V 7 bases, and 3 bases lay outside the gene matches. The CDR3 has 13 amino acids. The V gene's germline CDR1 is SQVTM and CDR2 ANQGSEA. The CDR3 is CSAGTSGSNEQFF. The CDR3, as DNA: TGCAGCGCCGGGACTAGCGGGAGTAATGAGCAGTTCTTC.

In its sample, this clonotype was seen a few times. The chain links TRBV20-1 to TRBJ2-7, with 11 bases matching TRBD2. Trimming cost V 6 bases and J 4 bases; bases outside gene matches: 8. The length of the CDR3 is 14 residues. The germline V gene has CDR1 DFQATT and CDR2 SNEGSKA (reference sequence). CDR3 region: CSATPGTSGYEQYF. The CDR3 DNA reads TGCAGTGCAACCCCCGGGACTAGCGGATACGAGCAGTACTTC.

This clonotype was recorded many times. V is TRBV15 and J is TRBJ2-1, with no clear D. Germline CDR1 reads LNHNV; CDR2 reads YYDKDF (reference sequence). With 2 bases removed from V and 6 bases from J, the gap between germline ends came to 17 bases. The CDR3 covers 16 residues. CDR3: CATSRPRPGQANEQFF. As DNA, the CDR3 is TGTGCCACCAGCAGACCAAGACCCGGCCAGGCCAATGAGCAGTTCTTC.

This clonotype was counted many times. The chain carries TRBV7-2 and TRBJ2-4, with 13 bases fitting TRBD2. This CDR3 contains 18 residues. V lost 5 bases and J lost 0; bases outside the gene matches: 7. Per the germline V gene, CDR1 is SGHTA and CDR2 is FQGNSA. The CDR3 region has the DNA TGTGCCAGCAGCCCTACCGGGACTAGCGGGGTAGCCAAAAACATTCAGTACTTC. Translated, it gives CASSPTGTSGVAKNIQYF. The complete variable domain, with remaining parts taken from reference TRBV7-2 and TRBJ2-4, reads GAGVSQSPSNKVTEKGKDVELRCDPISGHTALYWYRQSLGQGLEFLIYFQGNSAPDKSGLPSDRFSAERTGGSVSTLTIQRTQQEDSAVYLCASSPTGTSGVAKNIQYFGAGTRLSVL.

This clonotype came up many times. The chain uses TRBV12-2 and TRBJ1-5; no DNA check was done on the table's D call, TRBD1. TRBV12-2 is a listed pseudogene. The CDR3 consists of 16 residues. In DNA form, the CDR3 reads TGTGCAAGTCGCTTAGGTGACAGGGCGAATTGTCAGCCCCAGCATTTT. Amino acid sequence: CASRLGDRANCQPQHF.

V and J are TRBV10-3 and TRBJ2-1; D gene uncertain. The germline gives CDR1 ENHRY, CDR2 SYGVKD. There are 13 residues in the CDR3. V lost 8 bases and J 5 bases, leaving 13 bases between the germline ends. The CDR3 reads CAIPGERNNEQFF. As DNA, the CDR3 is TGTGCCATCCCAGGTGAGAGAAACAATGAGCAGTTCTTC.